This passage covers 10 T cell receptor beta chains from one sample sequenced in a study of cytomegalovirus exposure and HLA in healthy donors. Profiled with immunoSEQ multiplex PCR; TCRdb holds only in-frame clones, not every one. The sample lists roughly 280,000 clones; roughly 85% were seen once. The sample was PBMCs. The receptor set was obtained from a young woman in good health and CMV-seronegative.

CDR3 DNA sequence: TGTGCCAGCGTTCGGGGACAGAGAGGCGAAGCTTTCTTT. Its protein is CASVRGQRGEAFF. The V gene is TRBV6-5, the J gene TRBJ1-1, with 7 nucleotides matching TRBD1. The CDR3 loop spans 13 amino acids. Germline CDR1 and CDR2: MNHEY and SVGAGI. J gave up 8 bases and V 8 bases, and 11 bases lay outside the gene matches.

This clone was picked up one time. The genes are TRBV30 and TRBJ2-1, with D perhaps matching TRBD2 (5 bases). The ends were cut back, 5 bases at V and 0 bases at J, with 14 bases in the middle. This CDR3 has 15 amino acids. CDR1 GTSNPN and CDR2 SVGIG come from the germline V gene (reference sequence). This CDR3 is CAWEGSATSYNEQFF. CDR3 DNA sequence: TGTGCCTGGGAGGGTAGCGCTACCTCCTACAATGAGCAGTTCTTC. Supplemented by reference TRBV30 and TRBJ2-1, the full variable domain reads SQTIHQWPATLVQPVGSPLSLECTVEGTSNPNLYWYRQAAGRGLQLLFYSVGIGQISSEVPQNLSASRPQDRQFILSSKKLLLSDSGFYLCAWEGSATSYNEQFFGPGTRLTVL.

The CDR3 spells CAWKLGGEAFF. CDR3 nucleotide sequence: TGTGCCTGGAAGCTGGGGGGTGAAGCTTTCTTT. V usage is TRBV30 and J usage is TRBJ1-1, with a tentative D call TRBD1 (5 bases). Trimming took off 4 bases at V and 7 bases at J, with 10 bases between the two ends. Germline CDR1 GTSNPN, CDR2 SVGIG (reference sequence). The CDR3 spans 11 residues. The variable domain in full, with the rest retrieved from reference TRBV30 and TRBJ1-1, is SQTIHQWPATLVQPVGSPLSLECTVEGTSNPNLYWYRQAAGRGLQLLFYSVGIGQISSEVPQNLSASRPQDRQFILSSKKLLLSDSGFYLCAWKLGGEAFFGQGTRLTVV.

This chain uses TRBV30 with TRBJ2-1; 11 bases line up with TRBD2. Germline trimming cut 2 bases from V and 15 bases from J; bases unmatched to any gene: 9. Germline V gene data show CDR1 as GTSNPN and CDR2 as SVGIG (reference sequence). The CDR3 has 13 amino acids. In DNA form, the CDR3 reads TGTGCCTGGAGTTACCCGGGACTAGCGGCCCCGTTCTTC. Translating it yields CAWSYPGLAAPFF.

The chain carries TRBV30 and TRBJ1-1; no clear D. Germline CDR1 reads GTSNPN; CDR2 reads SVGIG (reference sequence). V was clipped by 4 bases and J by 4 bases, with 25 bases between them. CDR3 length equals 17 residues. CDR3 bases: TGTGCCTGGATTCCAGTTTGGGGATCCGGGGTTTTCACTGAAGCTTTCTTT. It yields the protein CAWIPVWGSGVFTEAFF.

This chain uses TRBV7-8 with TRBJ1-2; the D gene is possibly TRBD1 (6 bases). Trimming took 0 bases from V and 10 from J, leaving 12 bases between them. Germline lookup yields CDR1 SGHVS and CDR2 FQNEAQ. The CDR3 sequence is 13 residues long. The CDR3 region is CASSLARQGYYTF. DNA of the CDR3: TGTGCCAGCAGCTTAGCGAGGCAGGGGTACTACACCTTC.

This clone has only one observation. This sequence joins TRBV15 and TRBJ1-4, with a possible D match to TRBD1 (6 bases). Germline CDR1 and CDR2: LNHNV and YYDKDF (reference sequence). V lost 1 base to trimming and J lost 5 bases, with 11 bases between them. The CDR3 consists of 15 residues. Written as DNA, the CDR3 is TGTGCCACCAGCAGAGCAGGACAGCTCAATGAAAAACTGTTTTTT. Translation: CATSRAGQLNEKLFF.

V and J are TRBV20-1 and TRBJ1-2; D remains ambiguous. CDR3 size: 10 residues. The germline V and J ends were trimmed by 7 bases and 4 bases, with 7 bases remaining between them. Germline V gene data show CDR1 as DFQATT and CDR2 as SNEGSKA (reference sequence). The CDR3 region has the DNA TGCAGTGTCGGGTTCTATGGCTACACCTTC. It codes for CSVGFYGYTF.

The CDR3 sequence: CAWSGTARNQPQHF. The CDR3, as DNA: TGTGCCTGGAGTGGGACAGCCCGCAATCAGCCCCAGCATTTT. The chain uses TRBV30 and TRBJ1-5; D might be TRBD1 (6 bases). V was cut by 1 base and J by 2 bases, with 9 bases left in between. This CDR3 spans 14 amino acids. Germline V lookup: CDR1 GTSNPN, CDR2 SVGIG (reference sequence).

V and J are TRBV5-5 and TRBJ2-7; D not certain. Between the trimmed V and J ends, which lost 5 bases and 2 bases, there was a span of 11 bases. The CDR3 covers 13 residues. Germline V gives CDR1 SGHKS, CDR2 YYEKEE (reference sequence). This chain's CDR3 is CASRPGWAYEQYF. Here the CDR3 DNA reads TGTGCCAGCAGGCCAGGCTGGGCCTACGAGCAGTACTTC. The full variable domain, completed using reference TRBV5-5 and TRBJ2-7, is DAGVTQSPTHLIKTRGQQVTLRCSPISGHKSVSWYQQVLGQGPQFIFQYYEKEERGRGNFPDRFSARQFPNYSSELNVNALLLGDSALYLCASRPGWAYEQYFGPGTRLTVT.